These 10 T cell receptor beta chains came from one sample sequenced in a study of T cells of healthy individuals. TCRdb used MiXCR to reprocess the 5' RACE reads, holding one entry per CDR3 protein. The repertoire holds tens of thousands of distinct CDR3 sequences, with roughly 15% as singletons. Source of these receptors: a human donor in good health.

This clonotype was found many times. The genes are TRBV28 and TRBJ1-2; 7 bases agree with TRBD1. In germline, CDR1 is MDHEN, CDR2 SYDVKM. The V segment lost 3 bases and the J segment 2 bases; nucleotides outside the gene matches: 0. The CDR3 sequence is 13 residues long. The chain's CDR3 is CASSLGQNYGYTF. The CDR3 DNA reads TGTGCCAGCAGTTTGGGACAGAACTATGGCTACACCTTC.

This chain uses TRBV6-5 with TRBJ1-2; D remains ambiguous. The CDR3 sequence is 15 residues long. From germline, CDR1 is MNHEY and CDR2 SVGAGI. V dropped 2 bases and J dropped 5 bases, with 15 bases sitting between them. The CDR3 sequence is CASSYGEQPGYGYTF. CDR3 nucleotide sequence: TGTGCCAGCAGTTACGGAGAACAGCCCGGGTATGGCTACACCTTC.

There are many counts of this clonotype. The V call is TRBV29-1, the J call TRBJ2-3; no clear D gene. V lost 7 bases and J lost 3, with 17 bases in between. Per the germline V gene, CDR1 is SQVTM and CDR2 is ANQGSEA. This CDR3 comprises 14 residues. CDR3 nucleotide sequence: TGCAGCGCCATCGTGACCATTTCGACAGATACGCAGTATTTT. Protein: CSAIVTISTDTQYF.

The J gene is TRBJ2-4, the V gene TRBV14, with a possible D match to TRBD2 (5 bases). Germline loops: CDR1 SGHDN, CDR2 FVKESK. The CDR3 length is 15 residues. Trimming left V 3 bases short and J 0 bases short, with 9 bases between. Here the CDR3 DNA reads TGTGCCAGCAGCCATGGCGGGCTAGCCAAAAACATTCAGTACTTC. Protein product: CASSHGGLAKNIQYF.

The sample holds a few counts of this clonotype. The chain has TRBV7-2 and TRBJ2-7; D might be TRBD1 (7 bases). Germline V CDR1 and CDR2: SGHTA, FQGNSA. V shed 3 bases and J shed 6 bases, with 12 bases lying between them. The CDR3 has 13 residues. The CDR3 nucleotides are TGTGCCAGCAGCTTGGGGACAGCGGGCGAGCAGTACTTC. It yields the protein CASSLGTAGEQYF.

The table lists this clonotype with a few counts. The CDR3 loop reads CASSLQGTLYEQYF. DNA of the CDR3: TGTGCCAGCAGCTTACAGGGGACCCTTTACGAGCAGTACTTC. The chain has TRBV7-9 and TRBJ2-7; perhaps TRBD1 as D (6 bases). Trimming took off 2 bases at V and 4 bases at J, with 12 bases between the two ends. The germline CDR1 and CDR2 sequences are SEHNR and FQNEAQ (reference sequence). There are 14 residues in the CDR3. Based on the CDR3 plus reference TRBV7-9 and TRBJ2-7, the full variable domain is DTGVSQNPRHKITKRGQNVTFRCDPISEHNRLYWYRQTLGQGPEFLTYFQNEAQLEKSRLLSDRFSAERPKGSFSTLEIQRTEQGDSAMYLCASSLQGTLYEQYFGPGTRLTVT.

The chain has TRBV7-9 and TRBJ2-5; D remains unclear. Trimming took off 6 bases at V and 5 bases at J, with 7 bases between the two ends. In germline, CDR1 is SEHNR, CDR2 FQNEAQ (reference sequence). The CDR3 is made up of 11 amino acids. The DNA of the CDR3 is TGTGCCAGCAGGAACACGGAGACCCAGTACTTC. Its translation is CASRNTETQYF. Together with reference TRBV7-9 and TRBJ2-5, the CDR3 gives the full variable domain: DTGVSQNPRHKITKRGQNVTFRCDPISEHNRLYWYRQTLGQGPEFLTYFQNEAQLEKSRLLSDRFSAERPKGSFSTLEIQRTEQGDSAMYLCASRNTETQYFGPGTRLLVL.

Many counts were recorded for this clonotype. The gene calls are TRBV4-2 and TRBJ1-6; 7 positions match TRBD1. The CDR3 length is 16 residues. V trimming: 0 bases; J trimming: 7 bases; junction bases outside the gene matches: 6. CDR1 and CDR2 from the germline V gene are LGHNA and YNFKEQ. The CDR3 DNA reads as TGTGCCAGCAGCCAAGATAGGACAGGAAGGAATTCACCCCTCCACTTT. Translating gives CASSQDRTGRNSPLHF.

The J gene is TRBJ1-4, the V gene TRBV6-5; D is ambiguous. This CDR3 is built from 18 residues. Germline V CDR1 and CDR2: MNHEY, SVGAGI. V gave up 4 bases and J gave up 2 bases, with 20 bases separating them. CDR3 sequence (DNA): TGTGCCAGCAGTTTTTTTCCCCCTGGCCAGATTACTAATGAAAAACTGTTTTTT. Protein: CASSFFPPGQITNEKLFF.

This clonotype was seen a few times. The chain couples TRBV20-1 to TRBJ2-5, with TRBD1 identical over 8 bases. There are 12 residues in the CDR3. Losses at the gene ends were 5 bases for V and 4 bases for J; bases not matched to a gene: 3. CDR1 is DFQATT, CDR2 SNEGSKA, per germline (reference sequence). DNA for the CDR3: TGCAGTGCTGAAGGACAGGGAGAGACCCAGTACTTC. It translates to CSAEGQGETQYF.